Detailed here is one T cell receptor (beta chain). The sample originates from a study of Ad26.COV2.S vaccination and SARS-CoV-2 variants. Looking at the study overall: Participants got Ad26.COV2.S intramuscularly, once or twice 56 days apart.

Sequencing used immunoSEQ multiplex PCR; TCRdb keeps in-frame clones, though not all of them. The sample consists of some 240,000 clones, around 85% of them appearing once. Between the trimmed V and J ends, which lost 7 bases and 4 bases, there was a span of 14 bases. The length of the CDR3 is 13 residues. The germline V gene has CDR1 SGHRS and CDR2 YFSETQ. Treatment defined: 19 received Ad26.COV2.S at low or high dose, single or two shots; 5 received placebo; per-sample allocation not given. Following the first vaccine or placebo injection, samples were taken on day 63. The material was peripheral blood, obtained in a trial of Ad26.COV2.S vaccine versus placebo. The chain has TRBV5-1 and TRBJ1-1, with D perhaps matching TRBD1 (5 bases). This TCR was sampled from a person aged 18 to 65 who received the Ad26.COV2.S COVID-19 vaccine or a placebo. The CDR3 DNA follows: TGCGCCAGCGGGCAGGGTTCGGGCACTGAAGCTTTCTTT. Residues: CASGQGSGTEAFF.